The next 9 T cell receptor beta chains were all read from a single sample in a study of blood T cell repertoires in COVID-19. Generated by immunoSEQ multiplex PCR, the TCRdb table keeps only in-frame clones and is missing some. Among roughly 190,000 clones listed, over 75% were seen once. Sequenced input: peripheral blood. All receptors derive from a woman aged 45-65 years with acute or convalescent COVID-19.

At least ten counts were recorded for this clone. The CDR3 region has the DNA TGTGCCTGGGACAGGCAGGGAACTAATGAAAAACTGTTTTTT. Translation gives CAWDRQGTNEKLFF. The V and J genes are TRBV30 and TRBJ1-4; possibly TRBD1 for D (6 bases). The V end was cut by 5 bases, the J end by 1 base, with 11 bases between. There are 14 residues in the CDR3. Germline values: CDR1 GTSNPN, CDR2 SVGIG (reference sequence).

This chain joins TRBV11-2 and TRBJ1-2, with 8 positions matching TRBD1. Germline V gene sequence: CDR1 SGHAT, CDR2 FQNNGV. V lost 4 bases, J lost 7 bases, and 8 bases stayed unmatched. This CDR3 contains 14 residues. Written as DNA, the CDR3 is TGTGCCAGCAGCTACGACAGGGGAGAGCGTGGCTACACCTTC. Translation: CASSYDRGERGYTF.

This clone turned up a few times. V gene TRBV28 combines with J gene TRBJ1-6; D uncertain. The V and J ends lost 2 bases and 3 bases respectively, with 8 bases between them. Germline CDR1 and CDR2: MDHEN and SYDVKM. The CDR3 length is 15 residues. Written as DNA, the CDR3 is TGTGCCAGCAGTTTAAGCCCCGACTATAATTCACCCCTCCACTTT. The encoded protein is CASSLSPDYNSPLHF.

This clone has a single count. Here the CDR3 DNA reads TGTGCCAGCAGCCAAGATCGGGTCTTTGTAAAGACCCAGTACTTC. Translated, it gives CASSQDRVFVKTQYF. The chain has TRBV14 and TRBJ2-5; D unresolved. Looked up from germline, CDR1 is SGHDN and CDR2 is FVKESK. CDR3 length: 15 residues. V was cut by 0 bases and J by 6 bases, with 14 bases left in between.

This clone was counted a single time. The rearrangement links TRBV5-6 to TRBJ2-3; D unresolved. With 4 bases removed from V and 0 bases from J, the gap between germline ends came to 9 bases. CDR1 is SGHDT and CDR2 is YYEEEE in the germline V gene. CDR3 size: 14 residues. CDR3 sequence (DNA): TGTGCCAGCAGCGAACTAACTAGCACAGATACGCAGTATTTT. This encodes CASSELTSTDTQYF.

V usage is TRBV19 and J usage is TRBJ1-5, with 9 positions matching TRBD1. Germline CDR1 is LNHDA and CDR2 is SQIVND (reference sequence). The V segment lost 9 bases and the J segment 3 bases; nucleotides outside the gene matches: 9. The CDR3 covers 15 residues. The CDR3 DNA is TGTGCCAGCGATCGGGGACAGGGTAACAATCAGCCCCAGCATTTT. It specifies CASDRGQGNNQPQHF.

This clone was found a few times. The V and J genes are TRBV4-3 and TRBJ1-5; tentatively, D is TRBD1 (5 bases). CDR3 size: 14 residues. Germline V gene sequence: CDR1 LGHNA, CDR2 YSLEER. Between the trimmed V and J ends, which lost 2 bases and 5 bases, there was a span of 10 bases. CDR3 residues: CASSQSEGDQPQHF. CDR3 bases: TGCGCCAGCAGCCAATCGGAAGGGGATCAGCCCCAGCATTTT.

This clone has a single count. This CDR3 reads CASSEFTSGRAPETQYF. The CDR3 DNA reads as TGTGCCAGCAGTGAATTCACTAGCGGGAGGGCCCCCGAGACCCAGTACTTC. The J gene is TRBJ2-5, the V gene TRBV25-1, with 13 positions matching TRBD2. CDR3 length: 17 amino acids. J gave up 5 bases and V 1 base, and 7 bases lay outside the gene matches. Per the germline V gene, CDR1 is MGHDK and CDR2 is SYGVNS. Complete variable domain (other parts from reference TRBV25-1 and TRBJ2-5): EADIYQTPRYLVIGTGKKITLECSQTMGHDKMYWYQQDPGMELHLIHYSYGVNSTEKGDLSSESTVSRIRTEHFPLTLESARPSHTSQYLCASSEFTSGRAPETQYFGPGTRLLVL.

V is TRBV5-8 and J is TRBJ2-3; D may be TRBD1 (6 bases). This CDR3 has 14 amino acids. CDR1 is SGHTS, CDR2 YDEGEE, per germline. V was clipped by 3 bases and J by 6 bases, with 14 bases between them. CDR3 in amino acids: CASSWPTGTDTQYF. For the CDR3, the DNA is TGTGCCAGCAGCTGGCCTACAGGGACCGATACGCAGTATTTT.